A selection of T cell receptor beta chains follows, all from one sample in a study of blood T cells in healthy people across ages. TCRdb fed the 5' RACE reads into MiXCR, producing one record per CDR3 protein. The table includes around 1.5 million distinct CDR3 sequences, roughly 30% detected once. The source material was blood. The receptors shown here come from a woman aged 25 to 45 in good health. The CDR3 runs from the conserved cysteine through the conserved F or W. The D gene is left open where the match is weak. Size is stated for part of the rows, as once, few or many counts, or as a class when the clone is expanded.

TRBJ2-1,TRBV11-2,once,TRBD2,CASSPGTSGSKSRETQFF,TGTGCCAGCAGCCCCGGGACTAGCGGGAGTAAAAGTCGAGAGACCCAGTTCTTC
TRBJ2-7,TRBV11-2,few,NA,CASSHPVGLAYEQYF,TGTGCCAGCAGCCACCCCGTGGGGCTCGCCTACGAGCAGTACTTC
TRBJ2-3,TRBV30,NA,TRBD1,CAWRSDRGKGSWADTQYF,TGTGCCTGGAGATCCGACAGGGGAAAGGGCTCGTGGGCAGATACGCAGTATTTT
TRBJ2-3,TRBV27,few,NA,CASSPPLGHGDTQYF,TGTGCCAGCAGTCCGCCCCTCGGCCACGGAGATACGCAGTATTTT
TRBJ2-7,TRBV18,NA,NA,CASSPSGPTNPIWSYEQYF,TGTGCCAGCTCCCCAAGTGGACCGACCAACCCCATCTGGTCCTACGAGCAGTACTTC
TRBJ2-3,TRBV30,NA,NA,CAWSVGLGNTDTQYF,TGTGCCTGGAGTGTGGGGTTGGGGAACACAGATACGCAGTATTTT
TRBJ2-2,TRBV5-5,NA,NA,CASSLAVRGGELFF,TGTGCCAGCAGCTTGGCCGTTAGGGGCGGGGAGCTGTTTTTT
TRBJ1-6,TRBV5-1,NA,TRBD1,CASSIMTGKDSPLHF,TGCGCCAGCAGCATAATGACAGGGAAAGATTCACCCCTCCACTTT
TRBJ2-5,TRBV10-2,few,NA,CASSEPPEGLKETQYF,TGCGCCAGCAGTGAGCCACCGGAGGGTTTGAAAGAGACCCAGTACTTC
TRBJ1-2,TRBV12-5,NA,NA,CASGLGDTIYGYTF,TGTGCTAGTGGTTTAGGGGACACAATCTATGGCTACACCTTC
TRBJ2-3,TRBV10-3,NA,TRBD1,CAIGQGSRTDTQYF,TGTGCCATCGGACAGGGGAGTAGGACAGATACGCAGTATTTT
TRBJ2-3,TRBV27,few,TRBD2,CASSPTSGSYTDTQYF,TGTGCCAGCAGCCCAACTAGCGGTTCTTACACAGATACGCAGTATTTT
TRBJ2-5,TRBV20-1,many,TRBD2,CSATSHSGGAVETQYF,TGCAGTGCCACTTCCCATAGCGGGGGGGCCGTAGAGACCCAGTACTTC
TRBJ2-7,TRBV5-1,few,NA,CASSLAQSPGPYEQYF,TGCGCCAGCAGCTTGGCCCAATCCCCCGGGCCCTACGAGCAGTACTTC
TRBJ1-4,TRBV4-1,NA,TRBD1,CASSLGGEGEKLFF,TGCGCCAGCAGCCTAGGGGGCGAGGGTGAAAAACTGTTTTTT
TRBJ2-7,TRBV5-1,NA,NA,CASSSSPGDYEQYF,TGCGCCAGCAGCTCATCACCGGGAGACTACGAGCAGTACTTC
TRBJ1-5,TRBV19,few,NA,CASSWAEDQPQHF,TGTGCCAGTAGTTGGGCTGAGGATCAGCCCCAGCATTTT
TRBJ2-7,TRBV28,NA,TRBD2,CASNTPWLADSSEQYF,TGTGCCAGCAATACCCCTTGGCTAGCGGATTCCTCCGAGCAGTACTTC
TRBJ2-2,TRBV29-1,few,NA,CSVEGYGGELFF,TGCAGCGTTGAAGGGTACGGCGGGGAGCTGTTTTTT
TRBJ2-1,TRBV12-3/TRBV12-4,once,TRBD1,CVSSRTGGVSEQFF,TGTGTCAGCAGCCGGACAGGAGGAGTGAGTGAGCAGTTCTTC
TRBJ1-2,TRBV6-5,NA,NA,CASSSTGWWNYGYTF,TGTGCCAGCAGTTCTACAGGGTGGTGGAACTATGGCTACACCTTC
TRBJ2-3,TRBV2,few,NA,CASSEVVTQYF,TGTGCCAGCAGTGAAGTGGTTACGCAGTATTTT
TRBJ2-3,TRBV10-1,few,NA,CASSEKREWDTQYF,TGCGCCAGCAGTGAGAAGAGAGAATGGGATACGCAGTATTTT
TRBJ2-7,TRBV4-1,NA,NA,CASSEDLLGRSSYEQYF,TGCGCCAGCAGCGAAGATCTCCTAGGCAGGAGCTCCTACGAGCAGTACTTC
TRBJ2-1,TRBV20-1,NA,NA,CSARDPARQSNEQFF,TGTAGTGCTAGAGACCCCGCCCGGCAGAGCAACGAGCAGTTCTTC
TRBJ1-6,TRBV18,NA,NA,CASSKDRAKFGALHF,TGTGCCAGCTCAAAGGACAGAGCTAAGTTCGGTGCCCTCCACTTT
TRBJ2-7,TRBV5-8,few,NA,CASSLVLVSQGSEQYF,TGTGCCAGCAGCTTGGTTTTAGTCTCCCAGGGGAGCGAGCAGTACTTC
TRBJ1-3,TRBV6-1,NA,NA,CASSARDLTGNTIYF,TGTGCCAGCAGTGCCAGGGATCTGACTGGAAACACCATATATTTT
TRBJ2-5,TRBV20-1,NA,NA,CSAREGTKQETQYF,TGCAGTGCTAGAGAGGGGACAAAACAAGAGACCCAGTACTTC
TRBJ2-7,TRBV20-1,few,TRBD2,CSAPQRGESYEQYF,TGCAGTGCCCCCCAGCGGGGGGAGTCCTACGAGCAGTACTTC
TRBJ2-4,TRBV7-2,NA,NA,CASSLLRGADVQYF,TGTGCCAGCAGCCTCCTACGGGGGGCGGACGTTCAGTACTTC
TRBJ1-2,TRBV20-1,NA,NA,CSATRYGPDDGYTF,TGCAGTGCTACAAGATACGGGCCGGACGATGGCTACACCTTC
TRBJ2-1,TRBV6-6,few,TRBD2,CASSYAGGAAYEQFF,TGTGCCAGCAGTTACGCGGGGGGCGCCGCGTATGAGCAGTTCTTC
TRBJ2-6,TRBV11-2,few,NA,CASSSDAFETF,TGTGCCAGCTCTTCGGACGCCTTTGAGACTTTC
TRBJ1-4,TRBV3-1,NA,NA,CASSQDSATEKLFF,TGTGCCAGCAGCCAAGATTCTGCGACAGAAAAACTGTTTTTT
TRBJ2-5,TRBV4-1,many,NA,CASSQDHQARIQETQYF,TGCGCCAGCAGCCAAGATCACCAAGCGCGGATACAAGAGACCCAGTACTTC
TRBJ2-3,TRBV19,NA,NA,CAAGDRDTRYF,TGTGCCGCTGGGGATCGGGATACGCGGTATTTT
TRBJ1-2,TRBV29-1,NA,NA,CSVVQINYGYTF,TGCAGCGTTGTACAGATTAACTATGGCTACACCTTC
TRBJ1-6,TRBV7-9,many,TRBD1,CASSSGQGSSPLHF,TGTGCCAGCAGCTCCGGACAGGGGAGTTCACCCCTCCACTTT
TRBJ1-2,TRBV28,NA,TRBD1,CASYRGPRYGYTF,TGTGCCAGCTACAGGGGGCCGCGCTATGGCTACACCTTC
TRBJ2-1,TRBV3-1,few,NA,CASTPASVSYNEQFF,TGTGCCAGCACCCCAGCAAGCGTATCCTACAATGAGCAGTTCTTC
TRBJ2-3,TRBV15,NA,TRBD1,CATSWDRGTGDTQYF,TGTGCCACCAGCTGGGACAGGGGGACGGGGGATACGCAGTATTTT
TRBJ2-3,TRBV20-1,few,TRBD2,CSAIEGRGTDTQYF,TGCAGTGCTATTGAAGGGAGGGGCACAGATACGCAGTATTTT
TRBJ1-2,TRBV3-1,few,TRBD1,CASSQETGLYGYTF,TGTGCCAGCAGCCAAGAGACAGGGCTCTATGGCTACACCTTC
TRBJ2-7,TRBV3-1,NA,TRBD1,CASSQGGTVDEQYF,TGTGCCAGCAGCCAAGGGGGGACAGTTGACGAGCAGTACTTC
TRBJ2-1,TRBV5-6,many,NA,CASSLASNNEQFF,TGTGCCAGCAGCTTGGCCTCCAACAATGAGCAGTTCTTC
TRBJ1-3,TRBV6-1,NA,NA,CASTGFSSGNTIYF,TGTGCCAGCACTGGGTTTAGCTCTGGAAACACCATATATTTT
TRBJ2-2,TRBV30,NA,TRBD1,CAWLGTAGELFF,TGTGCCTGGCTCGGGACAGCCGGGGAGCTGTTTTTT
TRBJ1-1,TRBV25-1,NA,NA,CASRPGGVNTEAFF,TGTGCCAGCAGACCTGGGGGTGTGAACACTGAAGCTTTCTTT
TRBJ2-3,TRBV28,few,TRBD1,CASSPQGGTGYTDTQYF,TGTGCCAGCAGTCCACAGGGGGGTACAGGGTACACAGATACGCAGTATTTT
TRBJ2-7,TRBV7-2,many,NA,CASLRQPGLNYEQYF,TGTGCCAGCCTCCGACAGCCGGGTCTCAACTACGAGCAGTACTTC
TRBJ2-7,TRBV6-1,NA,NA,CASSDREGYEQYF,TGTGCCAGCAGTGACAGGGAAGGCTACGAGCAGTACTTC
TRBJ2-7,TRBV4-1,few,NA,CASSQAWTVSYEQYF,TGCGCCAGCAGCCAAGCCTGGACGGTGTCCTACGAGCAGTACTTC
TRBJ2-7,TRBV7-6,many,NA,CASSDRRDYEQYF,TGTGCCAGCAGCGACCGACGGGACTACGAGCAGTACTTC
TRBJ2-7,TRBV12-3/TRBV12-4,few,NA,CASNYNDYEQYF,TGTGCCAGCAACTACAACGACTACGAGCAGTACTTC
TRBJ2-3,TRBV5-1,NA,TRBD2,CASTPGRASADTQYF,TGCGCCAGCACCCCGGGGAGGGCCAGCGCAGATACGCAGTATTTT